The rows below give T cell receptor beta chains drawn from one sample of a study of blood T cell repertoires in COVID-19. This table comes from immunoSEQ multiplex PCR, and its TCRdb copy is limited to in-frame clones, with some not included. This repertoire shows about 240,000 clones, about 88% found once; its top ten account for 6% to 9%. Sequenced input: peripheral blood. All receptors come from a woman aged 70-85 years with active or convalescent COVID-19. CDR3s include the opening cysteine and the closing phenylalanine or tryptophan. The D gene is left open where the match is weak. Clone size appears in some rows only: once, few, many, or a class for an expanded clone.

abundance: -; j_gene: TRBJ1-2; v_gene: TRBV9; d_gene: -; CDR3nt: TGTGCCAGCAGCGTATCTACAGGGAAGAACTATGGCTACACCTTC; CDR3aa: CASSVSTGKNYGYTF
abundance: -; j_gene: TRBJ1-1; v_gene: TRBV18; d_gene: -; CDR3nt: TGTGCCAGCTCACCATCAGGTGCGTCTGAAGCTTTCTTT; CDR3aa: CASSPSGASEAFF
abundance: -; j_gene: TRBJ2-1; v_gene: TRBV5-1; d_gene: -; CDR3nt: TGCGCCAGCAGCCCGCCTGGAGCTGCCAATGAGCAGTTCTTC; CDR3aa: CASSPPGAANEQFF
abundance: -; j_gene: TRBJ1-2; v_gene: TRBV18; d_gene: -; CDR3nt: TGTGCCAGCTCACCTATGAGCCTCGCCAATAACTATGGCTACACCTTC; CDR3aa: CASSPMSLANNYGYTF
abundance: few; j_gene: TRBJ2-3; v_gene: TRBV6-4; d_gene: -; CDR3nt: TGTGCCAGCAGCACCGGGACAATTGGAGATACGCAGTATTTT; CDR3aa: CASSTGTIGDTQYF
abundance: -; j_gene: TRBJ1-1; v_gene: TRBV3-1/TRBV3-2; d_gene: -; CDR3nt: TGTGCCAGCAGCCAAGGATCGGTGAACACTGAAGCTTTCTTT; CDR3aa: CASSQGSVNTEAFF
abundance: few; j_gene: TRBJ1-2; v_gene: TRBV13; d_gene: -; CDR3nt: TGTGCCAGCAGCTTAGTTCAGGGGACAGGCTACACCTTC; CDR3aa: CASSLVQGTGYTF
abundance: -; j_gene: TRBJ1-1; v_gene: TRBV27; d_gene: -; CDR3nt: TGTGCCAGCAGATACACGTTTAATCGTCCGAACACTGAAGCTTTCTTT; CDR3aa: CASRYTFNRPNTEAFF
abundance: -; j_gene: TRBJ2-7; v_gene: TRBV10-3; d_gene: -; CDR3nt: TGTGCCATCAGTGACAGGTGGTCCGAGCAGTACTTC; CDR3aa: CAISDRWSEQYF
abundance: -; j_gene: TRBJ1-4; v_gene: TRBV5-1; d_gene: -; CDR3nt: TGCGCCAGCAGCTTGGCCGGGAGGGCAACTAATGAAAAACTGTTTTTT; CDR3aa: CASSLAGRATNEKLFF
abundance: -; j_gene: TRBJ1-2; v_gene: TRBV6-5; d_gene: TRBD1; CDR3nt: TGTGCCACCAGCGACAGGGGGTTTCGTTATGGCTACACCTTC; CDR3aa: CATSDRGFRYGYTF
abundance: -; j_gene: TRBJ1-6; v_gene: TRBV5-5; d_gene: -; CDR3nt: TGTGCCAGCAGCTTGACAGGGACTATGGGTAATTCACCCCTCCACTTT; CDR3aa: CASSLTGTMGNSPLHF
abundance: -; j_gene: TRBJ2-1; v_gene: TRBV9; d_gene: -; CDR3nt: TGTGCCAGCAGCGTCGGTACGGCGAGGCCCCGGGACAATGAGCAGTTCTTC; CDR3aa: CASSVGTARPRDNEQFF
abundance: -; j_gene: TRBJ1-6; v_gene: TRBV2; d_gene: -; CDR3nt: TGTGCCAGCAACGGGGGGAACTATAATTCACCCCTCCACTTT; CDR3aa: CASNGGNYNSPLHF
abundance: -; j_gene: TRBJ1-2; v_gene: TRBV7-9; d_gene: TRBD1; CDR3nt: TGTGCCAGCATCGACGGACAGGGCCTCTATGGCTACACCTTC; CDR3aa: CASIDGQGLYGYTF
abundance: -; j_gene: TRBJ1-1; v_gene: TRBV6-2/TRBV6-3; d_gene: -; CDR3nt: TGTGCCAGCAGTGAGGTAAACATGAACACTGAAGCTTTCTTT; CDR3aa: CASSEVNMNTEAFF
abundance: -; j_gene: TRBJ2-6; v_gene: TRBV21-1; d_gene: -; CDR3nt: TGTGCCATCCAACCTATAGGGCAGGGGGCGCGAGGGGCCAACGTCCTGACTTTC; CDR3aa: CAIQPIGQGARGANVLTF
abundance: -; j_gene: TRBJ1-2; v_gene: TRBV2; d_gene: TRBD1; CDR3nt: TGTGCCAGCAGGTCGGACAGGGCGGACTATGGCTACACCTTC; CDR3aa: CASRSDRADYGYTF
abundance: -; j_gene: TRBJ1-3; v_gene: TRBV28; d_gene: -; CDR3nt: TGTGCCAGCTCCTCCCAGGGTCGAAACACCATATATTTT; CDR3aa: CASSSQGRNTIYF
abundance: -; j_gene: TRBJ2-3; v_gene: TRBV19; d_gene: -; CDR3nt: TGTGCCAGTAGTATCCGGGGGATAGGGACAGATACGCAGTATTTT; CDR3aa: CASSIRGIGTDTQYF
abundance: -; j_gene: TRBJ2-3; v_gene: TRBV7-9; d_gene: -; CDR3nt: TGTGCCAGCAGCTTAGGTATGGCGGGGGCGGAGGATACGCAGTATTTT; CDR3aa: CASSLGMAGAEDTQYF
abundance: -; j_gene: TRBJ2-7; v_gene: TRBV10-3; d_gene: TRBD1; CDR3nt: TGTGCCATCAGTGATGGTGGACAGGTGAATTACGAGCAGTACTTC; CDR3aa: CAISDGGQVNYEQYF
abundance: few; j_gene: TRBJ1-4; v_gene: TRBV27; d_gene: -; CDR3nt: TGTGCCAGCAGTTTAGCAGTGGTTAATGAAAAACTGTTTTTT; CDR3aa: CASSLAVVNEKLFF
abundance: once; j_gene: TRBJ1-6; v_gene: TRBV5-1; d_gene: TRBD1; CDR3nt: TGCGCCAGCAGCTCCCAGGGGGGCGGTAATTCACCCCTCCACTTT; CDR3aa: CASSSQGGGNSPLHF
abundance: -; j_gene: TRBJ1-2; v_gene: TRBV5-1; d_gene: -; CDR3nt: TGCGCCAGCAGCTTGGTGGGGGGGCAAGGCTACACCTTC; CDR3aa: CASSLVGGQGYTF
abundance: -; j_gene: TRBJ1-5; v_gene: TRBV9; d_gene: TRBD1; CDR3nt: TGTGCCAGCAGCGTAGGGACAGGAAGAGATCAGCCCCAGCATTTT; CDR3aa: CASSVGTGRDQPQHF
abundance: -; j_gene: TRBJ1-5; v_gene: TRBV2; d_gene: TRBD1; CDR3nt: TGTGCCAGCAAAAGGGACAGGATCTATCAGCCCCAGCATTTT; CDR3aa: CASKRDRIYQPQHF
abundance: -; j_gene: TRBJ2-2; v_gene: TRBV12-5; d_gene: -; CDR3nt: TGTGCTAGTGGTTTGCTCCTAGCAAACACCGGGGAGCTGTTTTTT; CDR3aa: CASGLLLANTGELFF
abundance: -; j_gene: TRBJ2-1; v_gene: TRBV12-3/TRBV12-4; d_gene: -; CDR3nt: TGTGCCAGCAGTTTACTGCTAGCTGAGCAGTTCTTC; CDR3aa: CASSLLLAEQFF
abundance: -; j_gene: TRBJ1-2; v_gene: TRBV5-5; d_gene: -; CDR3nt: TGTGCCAGCAGCTTGGGGGGGCTCTATGGCTACACCTTC; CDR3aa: CASSLGGLYGYTF
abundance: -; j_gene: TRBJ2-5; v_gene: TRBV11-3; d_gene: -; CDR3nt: TGTGCCAGCAGCGCAGGGTCGGAGACCCAGTACTTC; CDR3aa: CASSAGSETQYF
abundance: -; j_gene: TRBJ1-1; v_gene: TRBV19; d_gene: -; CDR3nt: TGTGCCAGTAGCTCTATAAGGGGGAGTTATAAAGCTTTCTTT; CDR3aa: CASSSIRGSYKAFF
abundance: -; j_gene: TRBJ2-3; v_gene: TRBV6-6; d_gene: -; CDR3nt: TGTGCCAGCAGCCCGGACAACACAGATACGCAGTATTTT; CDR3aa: CASSPDNTDTQYF
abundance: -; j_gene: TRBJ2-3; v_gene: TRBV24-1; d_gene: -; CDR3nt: TGTGCCACCAGCAGTTCCTCAGGGGCTAGCACAGATACGCAGTATTTT; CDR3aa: CATSSSSGASTDTQYF
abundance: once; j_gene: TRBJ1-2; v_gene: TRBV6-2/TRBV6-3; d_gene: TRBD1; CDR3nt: TGTGCCAGCAGTTTTACAGGGGGCCTCTATGGCTACACCTTC; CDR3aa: CASSFTGGLYGYTF
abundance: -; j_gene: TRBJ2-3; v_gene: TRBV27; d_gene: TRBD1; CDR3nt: TGTGCCAGCAGCCTTACAGGGGTTCTTGGCACAGATACGCAGTATTTT; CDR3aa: CASSLTGVLGTDTQYF
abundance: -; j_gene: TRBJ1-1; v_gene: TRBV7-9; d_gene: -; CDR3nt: TGTGCCAGCAGCTTAGCGCGGGGGGGCACCACTGAAGCTTTCTTT; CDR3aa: CASSLARGGTTEAFF
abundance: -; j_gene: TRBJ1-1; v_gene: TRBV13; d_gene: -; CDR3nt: TGTGCCAGCAGCTTAGGCCGACTGGGCACTGAAGCTTTCTTT; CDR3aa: CASSLGRLGTEAFF
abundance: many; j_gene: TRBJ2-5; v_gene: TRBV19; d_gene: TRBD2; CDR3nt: TGTGCCAGTAAACCAAGCGGGGTCCCGTCGGGGACCCAGTACTTC; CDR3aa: CASKPSGVPSGTQYF
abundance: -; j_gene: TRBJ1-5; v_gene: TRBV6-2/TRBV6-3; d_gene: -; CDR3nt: TGTGCCAGCAGTTCCCCTTGGGCCCGGAGGGGCAATCAGCCCCAGCATTTT; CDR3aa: CASSSPWARRGNQPQHF
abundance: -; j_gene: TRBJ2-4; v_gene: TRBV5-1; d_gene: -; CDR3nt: TGCGCCAGCAGCTTGATATCAGGGGAAAACATTCAGTACTTC; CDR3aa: CASSLISGENIQYF
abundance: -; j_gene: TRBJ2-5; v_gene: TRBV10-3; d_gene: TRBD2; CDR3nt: TGTGCCAGCTCCCGGGAGGGTTTAAGGGGAGAGACCCAGTACTTC; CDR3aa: CASSREGLRGETQYF